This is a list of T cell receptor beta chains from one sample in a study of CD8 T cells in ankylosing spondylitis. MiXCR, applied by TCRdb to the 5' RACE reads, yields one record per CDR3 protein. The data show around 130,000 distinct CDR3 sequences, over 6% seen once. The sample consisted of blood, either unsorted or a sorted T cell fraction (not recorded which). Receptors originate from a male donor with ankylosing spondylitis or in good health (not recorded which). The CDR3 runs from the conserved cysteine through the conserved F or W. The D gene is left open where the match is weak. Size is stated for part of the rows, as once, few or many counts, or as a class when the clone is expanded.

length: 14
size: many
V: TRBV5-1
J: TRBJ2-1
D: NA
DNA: TGCGCCAGCAGCTTGGGAGGGATACACAATGAGCAGTTCTTC
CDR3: CASSLGGIHNEQFF

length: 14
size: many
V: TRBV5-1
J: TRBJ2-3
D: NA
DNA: TGCGCCAGCAGCGACCGGGACGAGTGGGATACGCAGTATTTT
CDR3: CASSDRDEWDTQYF

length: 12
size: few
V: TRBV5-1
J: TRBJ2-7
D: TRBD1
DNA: TGCGCCAGCAGCCGGGACAGGGGGATAGTAGACTTC
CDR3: CASSRDRGIVDF

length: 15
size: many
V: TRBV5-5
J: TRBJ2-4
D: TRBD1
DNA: TGTGCCAGCAGCTTGCGGACAGGGACGCTAACCATTCAGTACTTC
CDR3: CASSLRTGTLTIQYF

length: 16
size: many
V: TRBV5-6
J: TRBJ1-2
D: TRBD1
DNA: TGTGCCAGCAGCTTTAGGGGACAGGGAACCCTTCATGGCTACACCTTC
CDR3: CASSFRGQGTLHGYTF

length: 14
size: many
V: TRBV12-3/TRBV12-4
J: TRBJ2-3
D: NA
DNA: TGTGCCAGCAGTTATCGGGGGAGCACAGATACGCAGTATTTT
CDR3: CASSYRGSTDTQYF

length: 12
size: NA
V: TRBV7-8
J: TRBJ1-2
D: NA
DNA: TGTGCCAGCAGCTTAAAGGGGGATGGCTACACCTTC
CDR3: CASSLKGDGYTF

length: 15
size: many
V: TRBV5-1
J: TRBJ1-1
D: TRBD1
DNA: TGCGCCAGCAGAGGGCCAGGGGGCGCGAACACTGAAGCTTTCTTT
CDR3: CASRGPGGANTEAFF

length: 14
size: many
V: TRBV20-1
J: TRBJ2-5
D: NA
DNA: TGCAGTGCTAGGGATCCGGGACACCAAGAGACCCAGTACTTC
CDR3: CSARDPGHQETQYF

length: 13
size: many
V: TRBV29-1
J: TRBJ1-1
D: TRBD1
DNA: TGCAGCGTTTTGGAGGGACAGGCTATTGAAGCTTTCTTT
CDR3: CSVLEGQAIEAFF

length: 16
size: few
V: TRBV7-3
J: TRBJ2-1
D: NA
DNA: TGTGCCAGCAGCTTAAATCCTTCCTTCCTTCAATACGAGCAGTTCTTC
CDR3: CASSLNPSFLQYEQFF

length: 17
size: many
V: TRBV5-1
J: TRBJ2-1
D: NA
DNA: TGCGCCAGCAGCTTGTGGAATAGGGGGAACAGTTACAATGAGCAGTTCTTC
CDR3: CASSLWNRGNSYNEQFF

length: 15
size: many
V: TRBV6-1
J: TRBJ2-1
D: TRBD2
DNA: TGTGCCAGCAGTGGACTAGCGGGGGGGTACAATGAGCAGTTCTTC
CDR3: CASSGLAGGYNEQFF

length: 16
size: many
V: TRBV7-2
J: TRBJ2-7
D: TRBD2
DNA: TGTGCCAGCAGCTCCCTTAGCGGGTTGGGCTCCTACGAGCAGTACTTC
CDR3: CASSSLSGLGSYEQYF

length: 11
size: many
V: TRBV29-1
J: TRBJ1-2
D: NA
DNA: TGCAGCGCCGGCAGGGACTATGGCTACACCTTC
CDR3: CSAGRDYGYTF

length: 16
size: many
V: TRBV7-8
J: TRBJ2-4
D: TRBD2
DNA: TGTGCCAGCAGCTCTAGCGGGGGGGTAGCCAAAAACATTCAGTACTTC
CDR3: CASSSSGGVAKNIQYF

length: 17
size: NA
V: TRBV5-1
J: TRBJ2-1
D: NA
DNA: TGCGCCAGCAGCTTCCCGGGAGAAGGTCTGTCCTACAATGAGCAGTTCTTC
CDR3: CASSFPGEGLSYNEQFF

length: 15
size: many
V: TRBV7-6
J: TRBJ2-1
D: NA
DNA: TGTGCCAGCAGCTTCTCGGAGTCCCCGTACAATGAGCAGTTCTTC
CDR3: CASSFSESPYNEQFF

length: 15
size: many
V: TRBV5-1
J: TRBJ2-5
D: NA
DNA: TGCGCCAGCAGCTTAACGATAGGGGCCCGGGAGACCCAGTACTTC
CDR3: CASSLTIGARETQYF

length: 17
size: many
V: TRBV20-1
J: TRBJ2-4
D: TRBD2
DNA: TGCAGTGCTAGGTATAGCGGGGGAGGAGAAGGCAAAAACATTCAGTACTTC
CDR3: CSARYSGGGEGKNIQYF

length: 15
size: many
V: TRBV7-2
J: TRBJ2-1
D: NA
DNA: TGTGCCAGCAGGAGGAGTGGCGGACCTTACAATGAGCAGTTCTTC
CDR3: CASRRSGGPYNEQFF

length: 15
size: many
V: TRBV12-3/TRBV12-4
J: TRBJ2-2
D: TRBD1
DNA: TGTGCCAGCAGGGCCACAGGGGTGAACACCGGGGAGCTGTTTTTT
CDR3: CASRATGVNTGELFF

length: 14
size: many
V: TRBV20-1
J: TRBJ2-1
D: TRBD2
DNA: TGCAGTGCTAAGTCTAGCGGGGCCCACAATGAGCAGTTCTTC
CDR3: CSAKSSGAHNEQFF

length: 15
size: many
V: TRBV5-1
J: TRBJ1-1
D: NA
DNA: TGCGCCAGCAGCTTGGCCGGAGGCCTTAACACTGAAGCTTTCTTT
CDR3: CASSLAGGLNTEAFF

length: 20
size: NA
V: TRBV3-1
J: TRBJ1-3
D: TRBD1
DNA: TGTGCCTGCTCCCAACGAGCGTGGGTAGGACAGGGATTGTCTGGAAACACCATATATTTT
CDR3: CACSQRAWVGQGLSGNTIYF

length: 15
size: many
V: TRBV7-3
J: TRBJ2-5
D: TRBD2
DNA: TGTGCCAGCAGCTTAACTAGCGGGTTCCAAGAGACCCAGTACTTC
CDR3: CASSLTSGFQETQYF

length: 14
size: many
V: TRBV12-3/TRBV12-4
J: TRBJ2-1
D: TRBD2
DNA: TGTGCCAGCAGCCGTACTAGCGGGACTAATGAGCAGTTCTTC
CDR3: CASSRTSGTNEQFF

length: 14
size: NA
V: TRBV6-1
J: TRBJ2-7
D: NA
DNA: TGTGCCAGCAGGGAAGTGCAGGGATCCGGCGAGCAGTACTTC
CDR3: CASREVQGSGEQYF